The next 19 T cell receptor beta chains were all read from a single sample in a study of shared clonotypes between healthy human individuals (dated by TCRdb to 2020 to 2022). The library was prepared using the immunoSEQ multiplex PCR assay. Here the immuneACCESS table is served through TCRdb, limited to in-frame sequences with V and J called. Missing clones are a known gap in these copies; in checked studies unresolved V genes cover under half, and the rest lacks a known reason. For this sample there are approximately 2.3 million clones; approximately 93% appear just once. The ten biggest clones cover roughly 0.36% of the sample. Sequencing used naive CD4+ T cells from PBMCs. Explained via the paper, the cell subset or site label denotes: CD45RA+ positively selected. The receptors shown here come from a young man in good health. Some clones in this sample may be carry-over from other donors' samples.

The V and J genes are TRBV11-2 and TRBJ2-5; 7 bases agree with TRBD2. CDR3 length equals 15 residues. Germline V gene data show CDR1 as SGHAT and CDR2 as FQNNGV. V was clipped by 0 bases and J by 5 bases; unmatched bases: 6. The DNA for the CDR3 is TGTGCCAGCAGCTTAGAGGGACTATATCCCGAGACCCAGTACTTC. It codes for CASSLEGLYPETQYF.

The chain is built from TRBV11-2 and TRBJ2-7, with unresolved D. This CDR3 is built from 16 residues. Trimming pared 2 bases from V and 0 bases from J, leaving 14 bases between. Germline CDR1 and CDR2: SGHAT and FQNNGV. The CDR3 is CASSLFYSSSSYEQYF. Written as DNA, the CDR3 is TGTGCCAGCAGCTTATTTTACTCATCAAGCTCCTACGAGCAGTACTTC.

V and J are TRBV28 and TRBJ1-2; no reliable D call. The CDR3 is 14 amino acids. Trimming left V 4 bases short and J 6 bases short, with 15 bases between. Germline CDR1 and CDR2: MDHEN and SYDVKM. In nucleotides, the CDR3 is TGTGCCAGCAGTTCCCCCGGAACCTTACATGGCTACACCTTC. Translation: CASSSPGTLHGYTF.

This clone was seen a single time. The gene calls are TRBV19 and TRBJ1-2; D is perhaps TRBD1 (5 bases). Germline V gene data show CDR1 as LNHDA and CDR2 as SQIVND (reference sequence). The CDR3 contains 14 residues. Trimming took off 5 bases at V and 4 bases at J, with 14 bases between the two ends. In DNA, the CDR3 is TGTGCCAGTAGTTTCACCAGGGTTAGCTATGGCTACACCTTC. It specifies CASSFTRVSYGYTF.

The table lists this clone with a count of one. The chain uses TRBV6-5 and TRBJ2-3; possible D gene TRBD2, 5 bases. Germline CDR1 is MNHEY and CDR2 is SVGAGI. This CDR3 region has 14 residues. The V and J ends lost 9 bases and 4 bases respectively, with 17 bases between them. This CDR3 is CASPGLASADTQYF. The CDR3 coding sequence is TGTGCCAGTCCCGGGCTAGCTTCGGCAGATACGCAGTATTTT.

The count of this clone is one. The chain employs TRBV21-1 and TRBJ1-1. TRBV21-1 is deemed a pseudogene. The CDR3 is made up of 15 amino acids. CDR3: CASSKGRGGVTEAFF. As DNA, the CDR3 is TGTGCCAGCAGCAAAGGAAGGGGGGGAGTCACTGAAGCTTTCTTT.

For this clone: Other DNA sequences of this sample code for an identical CDR3. The chain employs TRBV5-1 and TRBJ1-1; tentatively, D is TRBD1 (6 bases). This CDR3 has 13 amino acids. Trimming took 4 bases from V and 6 from J, leaving 13 bases between them. Germline V lookup: CDR1 SGHRS, CDR2 YFSETQ. The CDR3 loop reads CASSLQGLAEAFF. As DNA, the CDR3 is TGCGCCAGCAGCCTACAGGGACTAGCTGAAGCTTTCTTT.

The chain is built from TRBV28 and TRBJ2-2, with TRBD2 identical over 9 bases. Germline assignment: CDR1 MDHEN and CDR2 SYDVKM. The V and J ends lost 7 bases and 5 bases, in that order; junction bases with no gene match: 8. There are 15 residues in the CDR3. The CDR3, as DNA: TGTGCCAGCAATCAACTAGCGGGCATTACCGGGGAGCTGTTTTTT. Amino acids: CASNQLAGITGELFF.

V gene TRBV5-1 combines with J gene TRBJ2-1; 9 nucleotides match TRBD2. V trimming: 0 bases; J trimming: 10 bases; junction bases outside the gene matches: 17. The length of the CDR3 is 18 residues. Germline lookup yields CDR1 SGHRS and CDR2 YFSETQ. CDR3 sequence reads: CASSLGYRLLAGLGEQFF. In nucleotides, the CDR3 is TGCGCCAGCAGCTTGGGGTATCGTTTGCTAGCGGGATTAGGAGAGCAGTTCTTC.

The chain joins TRBV4-2 to TRBJ2-1; 10 positions match TRBD2. The CDR3 consists of 16 residues. The germline CDR1 and CDR2 sequences are LGHNA and YNFKEQ. The V segment lost 5 bases and the J segment 1 base; nucleotides outside the gene matches: 5. Here the CDR3 DNA reads TGTGCCAGCAGCTCTAGCGGGAGTCGTTCCTACAATGAGCAGTTCTTC. This gives the protein CASSSSGSRSYNEQFF.

This clone was counted once. Other DNA sequences in this specimen translate into the identical CDR3. The chain uses TRBV30 and TRBJ1-2; 8 bases fit TRBD1. Germline V gene lookup returns CDR1 GTSNPN and CDR2 SVGIG (reference sequence). The CDR3 contains 13 residues. The V segment lost 0 bases and the J segment 5 bases; nucleotides outside the gene matches: 2. The CDR3 coding sequence is TGTGCCTGGAGTGTACAGGGGGGGTATGGCTACACCTTC. The encoded protein is CAWSVQGGYGYTF.

On this clone: Other nucleotide sequences in the sample specify the same CDR3. The chain recombines TRBV7-3 with TRBJ2-2, with D hard to call. This CDR3 region has 14 residues. Trimming shortened V by 2 bases and J by 1 base, and 5 bases separated the two germline ends. CDR1 is SGHTA and CDR2 is FQGTGA in the germline V gene. The CDR3 DNA sequence: TGTGCCAGCAGCTTAGCCGGGAACACCGGGGAGCTGTTTTTT. It codes for CASSLAGNTGELFF.

Worth noting for this clone: This specimen includes other DNA sequences encoding the same CDR3. This rearrangement joins TRBV19 to TRBJ1-3, with unresolved D. The germline gives CDR1 LNHDA, CDR2 SQIVND (reference sequence). The CDR3 extends over 13 amino acids. V was cut by 4 bases and J by 3 bases, with 7 bases left in between. CDR3 nucleotides: TGTGCCAGTAGTACACTAGTTGGAAACACCATATATTTT. It encodes CASSTLVGNTIYF.

The chain joins TRBV28 to TRBJ1-1; 7 bases map to TRBD1. CDR1 and CDR2 (germline): MDHEN, SYDVKM. This CDR3 comprises 15 residues. V shed 4 bases and J 4 bases; nucleotides not matched to a gene: 9. The CDR3 is CASSSVPGQSTEAFF. DNA for the CDR3: TGTGCCAGCAGTTCCGTCCCGGGACAGAGCACTGAAGCTTTCTTT. The full variable domain, in which reference TRBV28 and TRBJ1-1 provide the parts outside the CDR3, is DVKVTQSSRYLVKRTGEKVFLECVQDMDHENMFWYRQDPGLGLRLIYFSYDVKMKEKGDIPEGYSVSREKKERFSLILESASTNQTSMYLCASSSVPGQSTEAFFGQGTRLTVV.

The chain recombines TRBV7-3 with TRBJ2-7, with 8 positions matching TRBD1. V was pared by 8 bases and J by 6 bases, with 6 bases of the junction left unmatched. The CDR3 length is 12 residues. Germline-derived CDR1 and CDR2 are SGHTA and FQGTGA. The CDR3 region has the DNA TGTGCCAGCGGGACGGACAGGGCCGAGCAGTACTTC. It encodes CASGTDRAEQYF. Drawing the rest from reference TRBV7-3 and TRBJ2-7, the complete variable domain is GAGVSQTPSNKVTEKGKYVELRCDPISGHTALYWYRQSLGQGPEFLIYFQGTGAADDSGLPNDRFFAVRPEGSVSTLKIQRTERGDSAVYLCASGTDRAEQYFGPGTRLTVT.

The V and J genes are TRBV10-3 and TRBJ1-1; no firm D call. The CDR3 contains 12 residues. From germline, CDR1 is ENHRY and CDR2 SYGVKD. Trimming removed 6 bases from V and 5 bases from J, with 10 bases in between. This chain's CDR3 is CAISELLTEAFF. CDR3 coding DNA: TGTGCCATCAGCGAGCTACTAACTGAAGCTTTCTTT.

V and J are TRBV9 and TRBJ2-6; D possibly matches TRBD1 or TRBD2 (6 bases each). Germline CDR1 reads SGDLS; CDR2 reads YYNGEE. Trimming took off 2 bases at V and 0 bases at J, with 21 bases between the two ends. This CDR3 contains 20 residues. The CDR3 coding sequence is TGTGCCAGCAGCGTTCCCCGATACAGGGAGGTTCCCTCTGGGGCCAACGTCCTGACTTTC. Amino acid sequence: CASSVPRYREVPSGANVLTF.

This clone was picked up one time. The chain couples TRBV5-5 to TRBJ1-5; D remains unclear. Germline V gene lookup returns CDR1 SGHKS and CDR2 YYEKEE (reference sequence). The CDR3 contains 13 residues. V dropped 4 bases and J dropped 0 bases, with 5 bases sitting between them. CDR3 coding DNA: TGTGCCAGCAGCCCGTATAGCAATCAGCCCCAGCATTTT. As protein: CASSPYSNQPQHF.

This clone was seen a few times. The chain is built from TRBV29-1 and TRBJ1-1; D uncertain. CDR3 length: 12 amino acids. The ends were cut back, 2 bases at V and 0 bases at J, with 4 bases in the middle. Germline CDR1 and CDR2: SQVTM and ANQGSEA. This CDR3 is CSVEQMNTEAFF. DNA of the CDR3: TGCAGCGTTGAACAGATGAACACTGAAGCTTTCTTT. The complete variable domain, with remaining parts taken from reference TRBV29-1 and TRBJ1-1, reads SAVISQKPSRDICQRGTSLTIQCQVDSQVTMMFWYRQQPGQSLTLIATANQGSEATYESGFVIDKFPISRPNLTFSTLTVSNMSPEDSSIYLCSVEQMNTEAFFGQGTRLTVV.